The T cell receptor (beta chain) under discussion was sequenced for a study of T cells in Graves' hyperthyroidism and ophthalmopathy. Study findings and constraints: Among thyroid clonotypes expanded above 0.001, most also appeared in blood. The model foresaw ophthalmopathy a median around 6 months prior to onset.

A lack of ophthalmopathy progression within 18 months defined stable Graves' hyperthyroidism. Aged 18 to 65, the patients had hyperthyroidism that was newly diagnosed and had lasted under 2 months. The trim removed 8 bases at V and 8 bases at J, leaving 6 bases unmatched. This CDR3 has 13 amino acids. The germline V gene has CDR1 MNHNS and CDR2 SASEGT. Amplification of TCR beta CDR3 regions used RNA as the template. The HTBI primer set served for first-round RT-PCR of the TCR CDR3. In TCRdb, the multiplex PCR reads were re-called with MiXCR into one record per CDR3 protein. There are some 560,000 distinct CDR3 sequences in the sample; 15% to 19% occur only once, and roughly 7.3% lies in the top ten. This clonotype was observed many times. The antigen is not known.

The chain couples TRBV6-1 to TRBJ1-1, with 12 bases identical to TRBD1. This clonotype was sampled from a woman in her twenties or thirties with Graves' hyperthyroidism. Sequencing used blood. The CDR3 DNA follows: TGTGCCAGCGGGCGGGGACAGGGGGCCGAAGCTTTCTTT. Amino acids: CASGRGQGAEAFF.